Listed below are T cell receptor beta chains from one sample, sequenced in a study of blood T cell repertoires in COVID-19. Here immunoSEQ multiplex PCR was the method, and the copy in TCRdb shows in-frame clones only, minus some. The sample has about 100,000 clones; more than 85% are singletons. The specimen sequenced was peripheral blood. The receptors were gathered from a man aged 55 to 70 with acute or convalescent COVID-19. Each CDR3 is given with its conserved first and last residue. A D gene is named only where the DNA matches it firmly. Clone size is stated in some rows and not others, as once, few, many or a class when expanded.

d_call clone_size j_call cdr3_length v_call cdr3_nt cdr3_aa
- - TRBJ1-2 14 TRBV6-6 TGTGCCAGCAGTTACTCCCCAGCGCAGTATGGCTACACCTTC CASSYSPAQYGYTF
TRBD1 - TRBJ2-7 14 TRBV27 TGTGCCAGCAGTTACCGGGACAGCGCCTACGAGCAGTACTTC CASSYRDSAYEQYF
TRBD1 - TRBJ1-6 14 TRBV5-1 TGCGCCAGCAGCTTACCGGGACAGGGCGACCCTCTCCACTTT CASSLPGQGDPLHF
- - TRBJ2-1 15 TRBV5-4 TGTGCCAGCAGCTTTTCTAGCGTGACTTACAATGAGCAGTTCTTC CASSFSSVTYNEQFF
- - TRBJ1-4 15 TRBV30 TGTGCCTGGAGTATCCCAAGGGGGGGATCTGAAAAACTGTTTTTT CAWSIPRGGSEKLFF
- - TRBJ2-1 12 TRBV6-6 TGTGCCAGCAGTCCCCATGTCAATGAGCAGTTCTTC CASSPHVNEQFF
TRBD2 - TRBJ2-7 16 TRBV5-1 TGCGCCAGCAGCTTAAACCCGGGACTAGCTGACTACGAGCAGTACTTC CASSLNPGLADYEQYF
- - TRBJ1-6 13 TRBV29-1 TGCAGCGTTGCGACAGCAAATAATTCACCCCTCCACTTT CSVATANNSPLHF
TRBD1 few TRBJ2-3 16 TRBV24-1 TGTGCCACCAGTGATCGGCAGACAGGGTGGACAGATACGCAGTATTTT CATSDRQTGWTDTQYF
- - TRBJ2-2 17 TRBV5-4 TGTGCCAGCAGCATAGGACAGCCGGGACTAAACACCGGGGAGCTGTTTTTT CASSIGQPGLNTGELFF
- once TRBJ1-1 15 TRBV28 TGTGCCAGCAGTCCGCCGACAGGCATGAACACTGAAGCTTTCTTT CASSPPTGMNTEAFF